This paragraph covers one T cell receptor (beta chain) sequence. What it binds is unknown. CTLA-4 blockade using ipilimumab, together with focal radiation, was received by patients with chemo-refractory metastatic non-small-cell lung cancer. The repertoire was sequenced with immunoSEQ multiplex PCR; TCRdb's copy has only in-frame clones and lacks some. Of tens of thousands of clones detected, roughly 80% appear once; the ten largest clones hold about 2.7%. The data are from a study of radiotherapy plus CTLA-4 blockade in lung cancer. Study-wide context: With roughly 28% of patients having disease control, objective responses were seen in about 19%. Study-wide results and limits: Peripheral blood showed expansion of tumor-derived TCR clones after radiotherapy and ipilimumab. Early shifts in blood T cell clones, with interferon-beta, reportedly predicted response best.

Trimming pared 4 bases from V and 4 bases from J, leaving 16 bases between. This CDR3 is 15 amino acids long. Germline CDR1 is MNHNY and CDR2 is SVGAGI (reference sequence). The chain links TRBV6-6 to TRBJ2-5, with D tentatively TRBD2 (5 bases). The sample was peripheral blood, taken from a patient treated with radiotherapy plus ipilimumab. This receptor was obtained from a human donor with non-small cell lung cancer whose response to radiotherapy plus ipilimumab could not be evaluated. CDR3 DNA sequence: TGTGCCAGCAGTTCTCGCCCCGGAGGTGGAGAGACCCAGTACTTC. Translating it yields CASSSRPGGGETQYF.